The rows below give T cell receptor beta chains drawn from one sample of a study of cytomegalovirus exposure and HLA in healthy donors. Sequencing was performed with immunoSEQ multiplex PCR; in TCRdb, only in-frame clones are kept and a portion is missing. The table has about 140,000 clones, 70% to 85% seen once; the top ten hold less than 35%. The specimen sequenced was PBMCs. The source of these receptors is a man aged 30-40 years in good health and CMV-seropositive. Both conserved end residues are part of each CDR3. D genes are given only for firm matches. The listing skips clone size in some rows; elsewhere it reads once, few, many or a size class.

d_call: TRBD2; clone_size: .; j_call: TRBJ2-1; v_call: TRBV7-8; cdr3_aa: CASESGGAYNEQFF; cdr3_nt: TGTGCCAGCGAGAGCGGGGGGGCCTACAATGAGCAGTTCTTC
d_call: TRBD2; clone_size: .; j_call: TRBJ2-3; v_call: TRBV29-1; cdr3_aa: CSVGLEPTDTQYF; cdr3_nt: TGCAGCGTGGGACTAGAACCCACAGATACGCAGTATTTT
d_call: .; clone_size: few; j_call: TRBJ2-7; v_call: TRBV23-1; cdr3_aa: CASSLGQGSWEQYF; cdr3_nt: TGCGCCAGCAGCCTCGGCCAGGGGTCTTGGGAGCAGTACTTC
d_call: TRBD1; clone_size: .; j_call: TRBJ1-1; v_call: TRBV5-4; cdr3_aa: CASSPQTGGWTEAFF; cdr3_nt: TGTGCCAGCAGCCCACAGACAGGGGGCTGGACTGAAGCTTTCTTT
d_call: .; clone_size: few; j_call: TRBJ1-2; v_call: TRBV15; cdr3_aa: CATSRDNEVGGYTF; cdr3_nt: TGTGCCACCAGCAGAGACAATGAGGTGGGTGGCTACACCTTC
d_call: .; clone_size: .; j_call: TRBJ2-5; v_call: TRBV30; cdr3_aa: CAWSAGTQYF; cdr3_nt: TGTGCCTGGAGCGCCGGGACCCAGTACTTC
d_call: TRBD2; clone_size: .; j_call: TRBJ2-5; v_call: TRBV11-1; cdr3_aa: CASSGGLAGVETQYF; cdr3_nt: TGTGCCAGCAGCGGGGGACTAGCGGGGGTGGAGACCCAGTACTTC
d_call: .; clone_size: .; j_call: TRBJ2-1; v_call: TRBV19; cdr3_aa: CASSMAGRGSSYNEQFF; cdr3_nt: TGTGCCAGTAGTATGGCGGGACGGGGAAGCTCCTACAATGAGCAGTTCTTC
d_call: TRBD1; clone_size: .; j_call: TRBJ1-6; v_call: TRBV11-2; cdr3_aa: CASSLFLATGGFNSPLHF; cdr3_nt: TGTGCCAGCAGCTTATTTTTGGCGACAGGGGGCTTTAATTCACCCCTCCACTTT
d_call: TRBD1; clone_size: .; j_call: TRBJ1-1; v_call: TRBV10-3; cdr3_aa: CAIRKSTGYMNTEAFF; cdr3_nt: TGTGCCATCAGAAAATCGACAGGGTACATGAACACTGAAGCTTTCTTT
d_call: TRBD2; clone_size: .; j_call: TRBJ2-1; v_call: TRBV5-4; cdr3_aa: CASSLAGTSGANNEQFF; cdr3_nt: TGTGCCAGCAGCTTAGCTGGAACTAGCGGGGCTAACAATGAGCAGTTCTTC
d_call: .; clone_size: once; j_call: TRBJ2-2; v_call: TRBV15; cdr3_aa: CATSYDGLNTGELFF; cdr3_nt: TGTGCCACCAGCTACGACGGACTTAACACCGGGGAGCTGTTTTTT
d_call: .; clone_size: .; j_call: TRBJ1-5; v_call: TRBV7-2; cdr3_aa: CASSLRVLGQPQHF; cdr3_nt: TGTGCCAGCAGCCTCAGGGTACTCGGTCAGCCCCAGCATTTT
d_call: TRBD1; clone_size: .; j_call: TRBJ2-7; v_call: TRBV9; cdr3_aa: CASSVTGVGIYEQYF; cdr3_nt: TGTGCCAGCAGCGTCACAGGGGTGGGAATCTACGAGCAGTACTTC
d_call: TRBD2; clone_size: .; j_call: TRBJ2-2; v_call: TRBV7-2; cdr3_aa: CASRPTGGRWTGELFF; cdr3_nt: TGTGCCAGCAGGCCGACGGGGGGGCGTTGGACCGGGGAGCTGTTTTTT
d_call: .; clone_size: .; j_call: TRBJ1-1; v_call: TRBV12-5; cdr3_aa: CASGLTGGTEAFF; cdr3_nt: TGTGCTAGTGGTCTAACCGGGGGTACTGAAGCTTTCTTT
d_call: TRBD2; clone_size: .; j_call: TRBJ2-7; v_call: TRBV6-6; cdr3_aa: CASSYAGESYEQYF; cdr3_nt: TGTGCCAGCAGTTATGCGGGGGAAAGCTACGAGCAGTACTTC
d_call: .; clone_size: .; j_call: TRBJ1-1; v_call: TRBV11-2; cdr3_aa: CASSLGQLMNTEAFF; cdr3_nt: TGTGCCAGCAGCTTAGGACAGCTCATGAACACTGAAGCTTTCTTT
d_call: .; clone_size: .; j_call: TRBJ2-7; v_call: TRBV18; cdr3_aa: CASSLKWKQEQYF; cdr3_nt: TGTGCCAGCTCACTCAAATGGAAACAGGAGCAGTACTTC
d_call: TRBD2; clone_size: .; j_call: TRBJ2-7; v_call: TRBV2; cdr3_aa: CASSDRAGGANEQYF; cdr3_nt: TGTGCCAGCAGTGACAGGGCGGGGGGGGCTAACGAGCAGTACTTC
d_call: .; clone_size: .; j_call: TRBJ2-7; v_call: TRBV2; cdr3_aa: CASSGGPPSYEQYF; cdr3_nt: TGTGCCAGCAGCGGGGGGCCACCTTCCTACGAGCAGTACTTC
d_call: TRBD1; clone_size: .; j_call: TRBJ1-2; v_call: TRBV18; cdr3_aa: CASSPGTGGRGPNGYTF; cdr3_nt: TGTGCCAGCTCACCCGGGACAGGGGGCAGAGGTCCTAATGGCTACACCTTC
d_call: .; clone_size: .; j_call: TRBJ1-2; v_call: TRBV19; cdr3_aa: CASRGSYRDGYTF; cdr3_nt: TGTGCCAGTAGAGGCAGCTACAGGGATGGCTACACCTTC
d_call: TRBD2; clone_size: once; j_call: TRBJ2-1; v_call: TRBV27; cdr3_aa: CASSSLAGAYNEQFF; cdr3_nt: TGTGCCAGCAGCTCTCTAGCGGGGGCCTACAATGAGCAGTTCTTC
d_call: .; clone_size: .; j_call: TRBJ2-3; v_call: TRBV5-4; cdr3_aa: CASSRDTDTQYF; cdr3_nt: TGTGCCAGCAGCCGGGACACAGATACGCAGTATTTT
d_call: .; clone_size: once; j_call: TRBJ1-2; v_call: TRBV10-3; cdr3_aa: CAIARGSGGYTF; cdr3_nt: TGTGCCATCGCCCGGGGGTCAGGGGGCTACACCTTC
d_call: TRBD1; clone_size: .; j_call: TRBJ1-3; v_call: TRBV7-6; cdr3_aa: CASSLRTGNSGNTIYF; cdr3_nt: TGTGCCAGCAGCTTACGGACAGGGAACTCTGGAAACACCATATATTTT
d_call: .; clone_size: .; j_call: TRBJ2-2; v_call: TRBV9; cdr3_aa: CASSPRAGGTPNTGELFF; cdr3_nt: TGTGCCAGCAGCCCCAGAGCGGGCGGGACTCCGAACACCGGGGAGCTGTTTTTT
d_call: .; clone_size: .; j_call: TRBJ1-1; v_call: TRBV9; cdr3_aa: CASSGTRRSEAFF; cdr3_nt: TGTGCCAGCAGCGGAACGAGGCGGTCTGAAGCTTTCTTT